Below, 30 T cell receptor beta chains from the same sample are listed, as sequenced in a study of cytomegalovirus exposure and HLA in healthy donors (dated by TCRdb to about 2017). Receptors were amplified or captured by the immunoSEQ multiplex PCR assay. For the multiplex PCR, a mixture combining 60 forward primers for TCR Vbeta segments and 13 reverse primers for TCR Jbeta segments was used. This immuneACCESS table, as held by TCRdb, lists in-frame sequences with V and J called but not all clones. Of the missing ones, under half trace to an unresolved V gene in checked studies; the others have no known cause. The sample contains about 150,000 clones, roughly 77% of them found a single time. The biggest ten clones account for roughly 3.6% of the sample. Specimen: PBMCs. The source of these receptors is a human donor in good health.

V is TRBV23-1 and J is TRBJ1-2; perhaps TRBD1 as D (5 bases). TRBV23-1 is treated as an ORF (open reading frame) with a function not yet certain. Trimming cost V 5 bases and J 0 bases, with 13 bases left between them. The CDR3 runs 15 residues. The CDR3 coding sequence is TGCGCCAGCAGTGAACGACAGTTAGCTAACTATGGCTACACCTTC. This sequence encodes CASSERQLANYGYTF.

This chain connects TRBV6-4 to TRBJ2-2; 12 bases line up with TRBD1. The CDR3 contains 17 residues. Germline lookup yields CDR1 MRHNA and CDR2 SNTAGT. The J segment lost 4 bases and the V segment lost 9 bases, leaving 12 bases of the junction unmatched. The CDR3 coding sequence is TGTGCCAGTAGTCCCGCTCCGGGACAGGGGGCCACCGGGGAGCTGTTTTTT. Translating gives CASSPAPGQGATGELFF.

The chain couples TRBV14 to TRBJ2-5; TRBD2 agrees at 12 bases. This CDR3 has 15 residues. Per germline, CDR1 SGHDN and CDR2 FVKESK. V lost 4 bases and J lost 5; bases outside the gene matches: 5. CDR3 sequence reads: CASSPWTSGIETQYF. CDR3 coding DNA: TGTGCCAGCAGCCCCTGGACTAGCGGGATTGAGACCCAGTACTTC.

The chain carries TRBV5-6 and TRBJ2-7; D may be TRBD1 (6 bases). This CDR3 contains 12 residues. V lost 3 bases and J lost 10, with 14 bases in between. Per the germline V gene, CDR1 is SGHDT and CDR2 is YYEEEE. CDR3 bases: TGTGCCAGCAGCTCTTGGGGGCCCGGTCAGTACTTC. This gives the protein CASSSWGPGQYF.

This rearrangement joins TRBV19 to TRBJ1-2; D is unclear. The CDR3 runs to 14 residues. Trimming cost V 4 bases and J 7 bases, with 16 bases left between them. Germline V gives CDR1 LNHDA, CDR2 SQIVND (reference sequence). The CDR3 DNA sequence: TGTGCCAGTAGTACCCAATACCTGGAGGGTGGCTACACCTTC. Translating gives CASSTQYLEGGYTF.

V and J are TRBV7-8 and TRBJ2-2; tentatively, D is TRBD1 (5 bases). The germline gives CDR1 SGHVS, CDR2 FQNEAQ. Trimming removed 11 bases from V and 5 bases from J, with 15 bases in between. This CDR3 has 13 amino acids. CDR3 in amino acids: CAGRGIQTGELFF. CDR3 in DNA: TGTGCCGGAAGGGGCATTCAGACCGGGGAGCTGTTTTTT.

The V gene is TRBV7-2, the J gene TRBJ1-2, with TRBD1 matching 7 bases. The CDR3 sequence is 15 residues long. The V gene's germline CDR1 is SGHTA and CDR2 FQGNSA. Germline trimming cut 3 bases from V and 2 bases from J; bases unmatched to any gene: 6. The CDR3: CASSLRTGWNYGYTF. For the CDR3, the DNA is TGTGCCAGCAGCTTGAGGACAGGATGGAACTATGGCTACACCTTC.

In DNA, the CDR3 is TGTGCCAGCAGTGTGACAGGGCCTTACTCTGGAAACACCATATATTTT. Protein product: CASSVTGPYSGNTIYF. The V and J genes are TRBV6-1 and TRBJ1-3; 7 nucleotides match TRBD1. V shed 4 bases and J 0 bases; nucleotides not matched to a gene: 6. Germline-derived CDR1 and CDR2 are MNHNS and SASEGT. There are 16 residues in the CDR3.

The rearrangement uses TRBV5-6 and TRBJ2-4, with 7 bases fitting TRBD2. The J segment lost 1 base and the V segment lost 4 bases, leaving 11 bases of the junction unmatched. Germline loops: CDR1 SGHDT, CDR2 YYEEEE. There are 17 residues in the CDR3. The CDR3 is CASSLPGAGAAKNIQYF. The CDR3, as DNA: TGTGCCAGCAGCCTACCTGGGGCGGGAGCCGCCAAAAACATTCAGTACTTC.

This chain connects TRBV29-1 to TRBJ1-1, with 7 bases that match TRBD1. CDR3 size: 12 residues. Germline trimming cut 4 bases from V and 5 bases from J; bases unmatched to any gene: 4. Germline V gene sequence: CDR1 SQVTM, CDR2 ANQGSEA. The CDR3 DNA reads TGCAGCGTTGGTCAGGGGGGAACTGAAGCTTTCTTT. Translation gives CSVGQGGTEAFF.

The genes are TRBV9 and TRBJ2-1, with D perhaps TRBD1 (5 bases). The germline V gene has CDR1 SGDLS and CDR2 YYNGEE. The CDR3 runs to 14 residues. Deletions cut 0 bases from V and 2 bases from J, with 6 bases between. The CDR3 sequence is CASSVVQAYNEQFF. The DNA for the CDR3 is TGTGCCAGCAGCGTAGTACAGGCCTACAATGAGCAGTTCTTC.

The chain carries TRBV29-1 and TRBJ2-2; tentatively, D is TRBD2 (5 bases). The CDR3 is 13 amino acids. Germline CDR1 reads SQVTM; CDR2 reads ANQGSEA. V dropped 1 base and J dropped 6 bases, with 9 bases sitting between them. Here the CDR3 reads CSVEATGAGELFF. The CDR3 DNA is TGCAGCGTTGAAGCCACCGGGGCCGGGGAGCTGTTTTTT.

The chain carries TRBV11-2 and TRBJ1-2; no clear D gene. This CDR3 spans 11 amino acids. The V end was cut by 5 bases, the J end by 4 bases, with 5 bases between. Germline V gives CDR1 SGHAT, CDR2 FQNNGV. CDR3 sequence (DNA): TGTGCCAGCAGCGCGGGCTATGGCTACACCTTC. Its translation: CASSAGYGYTF.

The genes are TRBV5-6 and TRBJ2-5; maybe TRBD2 (6 bases). Germline CDR1 and CDR2: SGHDT and YYEEEE. Trimming stripped 0 bases from V and 4 bases from J, with 7 bases between. The CDR3 contains 13 residues. CDR3 sequence reads: CASSLGRGETQYF. DNA of the CDR3: TGTGCCAGCAGCTTGGGGAGGGGAGAGACCCAGTACTTC.

CDR3 bases: TGTGCCAGCAGCCCAAGGCGGCGTGGGAGAGAGACCCAGTACTTC. It encodes CASSPRRRGRETQYF. The gene calls are TRBV7-9 and TRBJ2-5, with D tentatively TRBD2 (5 bases). V dropped 5 bases and J dropped 4 bases, with 17 bases sitting between them. This CDR3 contains 15 residues. CDR1 is SEHNR and CDR2 is FQNEAQ in the germline V gene (reference sequence).

The chain is built from TRBV19 and TRBJ2-7; the D gene is possibly TRBD2 (7 bases). Germline lookup yields CDR1 LNHDA and CDR2 SQIVND (reference sequence). The CDR3 covers 15 residues. The V gene lost 8 bases and the J gene lost 2 bases, with 19 bases spanning the gap. The CDR3 DNA reads TGTGCCAGTTCATACCGGGGGGCTGAAACCTACGAGCAGTACTTC. The encoded protein is CASSYRGAETYEQYF.

The V gene is TRBV6-1, the J gene TRBJ1-2, with TRBD1 as a possible D gene (6 bases). CDR3 length: 13 residues. The V gene's germline CDR1 is MNHNS and CDR2 SASEGT. Trimming shortened V by 6 bases and J by 2 bases, and 10 bases separated the two germline ends. CDR3 region: CASRQTGNYGYTF. The CDR3 region has the DNA TGTGCCAGCAGGCAAACAGGGAACTATGGCTACACCTTC.

The chain is built from TRBV19 and TRBJ1-2; D uncertain. V dropped 7 bases and J dropped 3 bases, with 6 bases sitting between them. Per the germline V gene, CDR1 is LNHDA and CDR2 is SQIVND (reference sequence). The CDR3 is 11 amino acids. In nucleotides, the CDR3 is TGTGCCAGTATGGCTTACTATGGCTACACCTTC. As protein: CASMAYYGYTF.

This clone was recorded only once. The V and J genes are TRBV29-1 and TRBJ1-1; 12 positions agree with TRBD1. The CDR3 totals 15 residues. V lost 6 bases, J lost 1 base, and 6 bases stayed unmatched. Germline V gene data show CDR1 as SQVTM and CDR2 as ANQGSEA. DNA of the CDR3: TGCAGCGTCACCCGGGACAGGGGGCGGAACACTGAAGCTTTCTTT. Translating gives CSVTRDRGRNTEAFF.

The rearrangement joins TRBV4-1 to TRBJ2-5; 8 bases are a match to TRBD2. Germline V gene data show CDR1 as MGHRA and CDR2 as YSYEKL. The CDR3 sequence is 16 residues long. J was trimmed by 5 bases and V by 1 base; bases with no gene match: 9. Here the CDR3 reads CASSQAPGGGWETQYF. In nucleotides, the CDR3 is TGCGCCAGCAGCCAAGCCCCCGGGGGGGGCTGGGAGACCCAGTACTTC.

About this clone: The junction departs from germline at one end; a sequencing error may be responsible. The same CDR3 also results from other DNA sequences found in this sample. CDR3 DNA sequence: TGTGCCACCAAGGACAGGGGAACTGAGGCTTTCTTT. Its protein is CATKDRGTEAFF. The chain recombines TRBV27 with TRBJ1-1; TRBD1 matches at 9 bases. The CDR3 contains 12 residues. Looked up from germline, CDR1 is MNHEY and CDR2 is SMNVEV (reference sequence).

The rearrangement links TRBV6-1 to TRBJ2-3, with unresolved D. CDR1 and CDR2 (germline): MNHNS, SASEGT. The CDR3 spans 13 residues. The V and J ends lost 3 bases and 3 bases respectively, with 7 bases between them. The CDR3 spells CASSDGRTDTQYF. The CDR3, as DNA: TGTGCCAGCAGTGATGGTAGAACAGATACGCAGTATTTT.

The chain employs TRBV15 and TRBJ2-1, with a possible D match to TRBD2 (6 bases). The germline V gene has CDR1 LNHNV and CDR2 YYDKDF (reference sequence). This CDR3 spans 15 amino acids. The ends were cut back, 1 base at V and 12 bases at J, with 19 bases in the middle. The CDR3 loop reads CATSRVGGVTALQFF. DNA for the CDR3: TGTGCCACCAGCAGAGTGGGGGGAGTAACCGCACTGCAGTTCTTC.

The sample holds one count of this clone. The rearrangement links TRBV5-1 to TRBJ2-3; possible D gene TRBD2, 6 bases. Trimming took off 1 base at V and 6 bases at J, with 15 bases between the two ends. Germline V gives CDR1 SGHRS, CDR2 YFSETQ. The CDR3 covers 15 residues. The CDR3 is CASSLRRREEDTQYF. Written as DNA, the CDR3 is TGCGCCAGCAGCTTGAGAAGGAGGGAGGAGGATACGCAGTATTTT.

The chain carries TRBV25-1 and TRBJ1-2; a possible D gene is TRBD1 (5 bases). The V gene's germline CDR1 is MGHDK and CDR2 SYGVNS. Trimming left V 4 bases short and J 2 bases short, with 11 bases between. The CDR3 contains 14 residues. The chain's CDR3 is CASSAGGDNYGYTF. The CDR3 bases are TGTGCCAGCAGTGCCGGGGGGGACAACTATGGCTACACCTTC.

The chain has TRBV2 and TRBJ1-1; D may be TRBD1 (6 bases). The CDR3 covers 13 residues. Trimming left V 8 bases short and J 5 bases short, with 15 bases between. CDR1 SNHLY and CDR2 FYNNEI come from the germline V gene. The CDR3 nucleotides read TGTGCCAGCCTAGGAAGGGGGTGGACTGAAGCTTTCTTT. This codes for CASLGRGWTEAFF.

This chain connects TRBV7-6 to TRBJ2-7, with TRBD1 matching 10 bases. The germline V gene has CDR1 SGHVS and CDR2 FNYEAQ. This CDR3 region has 15 residues. Losses at the gene ends were 5 bases for V and 6 bases for J; bases not matched to a gene: 10. CDR3 sequence: CASSQETGGRGEQYF. The CDR3 nucleotides are TGTGCCAGCAGCCAGGAGACAGGGGGCCGGGGCGAGCAGTACTTC.

The chain employs TRBV5-1 and TRBJ2-1; D perhaps matches TRBD2 (6 bases). Trimming pared 0 bases from V and 4 bases from J, leaving 11 bases between. The CDR3 is made up of 15 amino acids. Germline loops: CDR1 SGHRS, CDR2 YFSETQ. The DNA of the CDR3 is TGCGCCAGCAGCTTGGTGGGACTCTCATACAATGAGCAGTTCTTC. Protein: CASSLVGLSYNEQFF.

The chain is built from TRBV5-1 and TRBJ2-7; a possible D gene is TRBD2 (5 bases). The CDR3 contains 15 residues. The germline V and J ends were trimmed by 0 bases and 2 bases, with 12 bases remaining between them. The germline CDR1 and CDR2 sequences are SGHRS and YFSETQ. CDR3 in amino acids: CASSLGFGVTYEQYF. Here the CDR3 DNA reads TGCGCCAGCAGCTTGGGATTCGGGGTCACCTACGAGCAGTACTTC.

The chain joins TRBV5-6 to TRBJ2-3; 10 positions match TRBD2. The junction had 10 bases not matched to a gene; V was cut back by 4 bases and J by 2 bases. Germline CDR1 is SGHDT and CDR2 is YYEEEE. The CDR3 is 17 residues long. The CDR3 is CASSRLTSGAVTDTQYF. CDR3 nucleotides: TGTGCCAGCAGCCGTCTAACTAGCGGGGCTGTCACAGATACGCAGTATTTT.